This TCR beta chain stems from a study of T cell changes during pregnancy in multiple sclerosis. The CDR3 extends over 17 amino acids. With V trimmed by 6 bases and J by 8 bases, 18 bases remained unmatched. Germline V gene data show CDR1 as SQVTM and CDR2 as ANQGSEA. Libraries were prepared by immunoSEQ multiplex PCR; TCRdb keeps only in-frame clonotypes and omits some of them. The data contain approximately 46,000 clones, around 87% of them singletons. The table lists this clone with a count of one. Sequencing used peripheral blood, obtained after pregnancy. The V and J genes are TRBV29-1 and TRBJ2-1; TRBD2 agrees at 11 bases. The receptor was isolated from a female donor in good health, enrolled as a control in a pregnancy study. The CDR3 sequence is CSVLRQGTSGALDEQFF. For the CDR3, the DNA is TGCAGCGTGCTTCGGCAGGGGACTAGCGGAGCCTTAGATGAGCAGTTCTTC.